Listed below are T cell receptor beta chains from one sample, sequenced in a study of cytomegalovirus exposure and HLA in healthy donors. The repertoire was sequenced with immunoSEQ multiplex PCR; TCRdb's copy has only in-frame clones and lacks some. The table has 150,000 to 200,000 clones, 77% seen once. Sequenced input: PBMCs. The receptors stem from a man aged 18 to 30 in good health and CMV-seronegative. Both conserved end residues are part of each CDR3. The order of the fields is J gene, D gene, V gene, clone size, CDR3 protein, CDR3 DNA. The D gene is left open where the match is weak. Clone size is shown for a subset of rows, as once, few, many or a class of expanded clone.

>TRBJ1-2|TRBD1|TRBV5-1|few
CASSLERGRDGYTF
TGCGCCAGCAGCTTGGAAAGGGGGCGGGATGGCTACACCTTC
>TRBJ2-7|NA|TRBV6-1|NA
CASSDRTTYEQYF
TGTGCCAGCAGTGATAGGACAACCTACGAGCAGTACTTC
>TRBJ2-1|NA|TRBV9|NA
CASGRLRWGNDEQFF
TGTGCCAGTGGGAGGCTCCGGTGGGGCAATGATGAGCAGTTCTTC
>TRBJ2-7|NA|TRBV5-1|NA
CASSFLQGVYEQYF
TGCGCCAGCAGCTTTTTACAGGGCGTCTACGAGCAGTACTTC
>TRBJ1-4|NA|TRBV30|NA
CAWSLMTNEKLFF
TGTGCCTGGAGCCTTATGACTAATGAAAAACTGTTTTTT
>TRBJ2-7|NA|TRBV11-3|once
CASSDTYEQYF
TGTGCCAGCAGTGACACATACGAGCAGTACTTC
>TRBJ1-2|NA|TRBV7-2|few
CASSLGTGVGSGYTF
TGTGCCAGCAGCCTAGGGACGGGCGTGGGGAGCGGCTACACCTTC
>TRBJ2-2|TRBD2|TRBV27|NA
CASSFRPGLAAGELFF
TGTGCCAGCAGTTTTCGGCCGGGACTAGCGGCCGGGGAGCTGTTTTTT
>TRBJ2-1|NA|TRBV2|NA
CASSATSYNEQFF
TGTGCCAGCTCGGCGACATCCTACAATGAGCAGTTCTTC
>TRBJ1-3|TRBD1|TRBV10-1|NA
CASHFPLTGEFGNTIYF
TGCGCCAGCCATTTTCCTTTGACAGGGGAGTTTGGAAACACCATATATTTT
>TRBJ2-3|NA|TRBV6-1|NA
CASRKAVVTDTQYF
TGTGCCAGCAGGAAAGCGGTCGTCACAGATACGCAGTATTTT
>TRBJ1-2|NA|TRBV25-1|few
CASSEQTANYGYTF
TGTGCCAGCAGTGAGCAGACAGCTAACTATGGCTACACCTTC
>TRBJ1-5|NA|TRBV15|NA
CATSRGDNNQPQHF
TGTGCCACCAGCAGAGGGGACAATAATCAGCCCCAGCATTTT
>TRBJ1-1|NA|TRBV30|NA
CAFTGLNTEAFF
TGTGCCTTTACAGGGCTGAACACTGAGGCTTTCTTT
>TRBJ2-7|TRBD1|TRBV10-3|NA
CAISTLYGTGDEQYF
TGTGCCATCAGTACCCTTTACGGGACAGGGGACGAGCAGTACTTC
>TRBJ2-7|NA|TRBV5-1|NA
CASSPGGGPPGEQYF
TGCGCCAGCAGCCCGGGTGGAGGGCCCCCCGGCGAGCAGTACTTC
>TRBJ2-2|TRBD2|TRBV4-3|NA
CASSRMGGRGNTGELFF
TGCGCCAGCAGCCGGATGGGGGGGAGGGGTAACACCGGGGAGCTGTTTTTT
>TRBJ2-7|NA|TRBV4-2|NA
CASSQAPQTPAPGQYF
TGTGCCAGCAGCCAAGCCCCCCAGACTCCCGCCCCGGGGCAGTACTTC
>TRBJ2-1|NA|TRBV5-1|NA
CASNYRADEQFF
TGCGCCAGCAACTACCGCGCGGATGAGCAGTTCTTC
>TRBJ1-2|NA|TRBV7-3|NA
CASSPQGGVYTF
TGTGCCAGCAGCCCACAAGGGGGAGTCTACACCTTC
>TRBJ2-1|TRBD2|TRBV27|NA
CASSPGTSGDNEQFF
TGTGCCAGCAGTCCCGGGACTAGCGGCGACAATGAGCAGTTCTTC
>TRBJ2-5|NA|TRBV10-3|NA
CAISKGFQETQYF
TGTGCCATCAGTAAGGGGTTCCAAGAGACCCAGTACTTC
>TRBJ1-1|NA|TRBV13|NA
CASSSPGGGLNTEAFF
TGTGCCAGCAGCTCGCCCGGTGGAGGGTTAAACACTGAAGCTTTCTTT
>TRBJ1-2|TRBD1|TRBV6-5|NA
CASSFGQGVYGYTF
TGTGCCAGCAGTTTTGGACAGGGAGTCTATGGCTACACCTTC
>TRBJ1-5|TRBD1|TRBV6-5|NA
CASRSTGAGQPQHF
TGTGCCAGCAGATCGACAGGGGCGGGTCAGCCCCAGCATTTT
>TRBJ1-5|TRBD1|TRBV5-4|NA
CASSFQGGNQPQHF
TGTGCCAGCAGCTTCCAGGGGGGCAATCAGCCCCAGCATTTT
>TRBJ2-1|TRBD2|TRBV7-2|NA
CASSSSGSKRAWTYNEQFF
TGTGCCAGCAGCTCTAGCGGGAGTAAGCGGGCATGGACCTACAATGAGCAGTTCTTC
>TRBJ2-3|TRBD2|TRBV15|NA
CATSRAGTSGSQQYF
TGTGCCACCAGCAGAGCCGGGACTAGCGGGAGTCAGCAGTATTTT
>TRBJ2-1|TRBD2|TRBV19|few
CASSTPGLATDEQFF
TGTGCCAGTAGTACCCCGGGACTAGCGACAGATGAGCAGTTCTTC
>TRBJ2-5|TRBD2|TRBV4-2|NA
CASSQDRRASGSPGETQYF
TGTGCCAGCAGCCAAGATAGGAGGGCTAGCGGGAGCCCGGGAGAGACCCAGTACTTC
>TRBJ1-1|NA|TRBV30|once
CAWSPGTYTEAFF
TGTGCCTGGAGCCCCGGGACTTACACTGAAGCTTTCTTT
>TRBJ2-7|NA|TRBV29-1|NA
CSVSPLAGPAGQYF
TGCAGCGTTTCTCCGCTGGCCGGCCCCGCGGGGCAGTACTTC
>TRBJ2-2|NA|TRBV12-2|NA
CASRLSTRDRALPNTGELFF
TGTGCAAGTCGCTTATCCACCCGGGACAGGGCGCTCCCGAACACCGGGGAGCTGTTTTTT
>TRBJ1-1|NA|TRBV5-4|NA
CASSSGVKTEAFF
TGTGCCAGCAGCTCCGGAGTAAAGACTGAAGCTTTCTTT
>TRBJ1-5|TRBD1|TRBV5-6|NA
CASSLWDSDYQPQHF
TGTGCCAGCAGCTTGTGGGACAGCGACTATCAGCCCCAGCATTTT
>TRBJ2-2|NA|TRBV19|NA
CASKRQGGDTGELFF
TGTGCCAGTAAAAGGCAGGGTGGCGACACCGGGGAGCTGTTTTTT
>TRBJ1-4|NA|TRBV7-8|NA
CASSLARLSWEKLFF
TGTGCCAGCAGCTTAGCGCGCCTTAGTTGGGAAAAACTGTTTTTT
>TRBJ1-6|NA|TRBV7-2|few
CASSRTVSFSPLHF
TGTGCCAGCAGCCGGACAGTCTCCTTTTCACCCCTCCACTTT
>TRBJ2-1|TRBD1|TRBV7-7|NA
CASSLGGGQGVYNEQFF
TGTGCTAGCAGCTTAGGGGGTGGACAGGGCGTATACAATGAGCAGTTCTTC
>TRBJ2-3|NA|TRBV2|NA
CASTRTGSRTDTQYF
TGTGCCAGCACCCGAACGGGGTCCCGCACAGATACGCAGTATTTT
>TRBJ1-3|TRBD1|TRBV18|NA
CASSLRGSGNTIYF
TGTGCCAGCTCACTCAGGGGGAGTGGAAACACCATATATTTT
>TRBJ2-1|TRBD2|TRBV29-1|NA
CSDGGREGYKSSYNEQFF
TGCAGCGACGGGGGGCGGGAGGGCTACAAGAGCTCCTACAATGAGCAGTTCTTC
>TRBJ2-3|NA|TRBV6-1|NA
CASSGDRFGRTNTDTQYF
TGTGCCAGCAGTGGAGACAGGTTCGGGAGGACTAACACAGATACGCAGTATTTT
>TRBJ1-2|NA|TRBV19|NA
CASSIEGNYGYTF
TGTGCCAGTAGTATTGAGGGTAACTATGGCTACACCTTC
>TRBJ1-2|NA|TRBV18|NA
CASSPGQINYGYTF
TGTGCCAGCTCACCCGGACAGATTAACTATGGCTACACCTTC
>TRBJ1-2|NA|TRBV6-5|NA
CASSYPGSYGYTF
TGTGCCAGCAGTTATCCAGGTTCCTATGGCTACACCTTC
>TRBJ2-7|NA|TRBV13|NA
CASSYGSGTYEQYF
TGTGCCAGCTCCTACGGGAGCGGTACCTACGAGCAGTACTTC
>TRBJ2-7|NA|TRBV9|NA
CASSVAQGYEQYF
TGTGCCAGCAGCGTAGCACAGGGCTACGAGCAGTACTTC
>TRBJ2-3|TRBD2|TRBV4-3|NA
CASSLLAGGLSTDTQYF
TGCGCCAGCAGCCTGCTAGCGGGGGGGCTTAGTACAGATACGCAGTATTTT
>TRBJ2-7|TRBD1|TRBV6-5|few
CASRTGVGEQYF
TGTGCCAGTAGGACAGGGGTCGGCGAGCAGTACTTC
>TRBJ1-2|NA|TRBV11-3|NA
CASSLGGYGYTF
TGTGCCAGCAGCTTAGGCGGGTATGGCTACACCTTC
>TRBJ1-1|TRBD1|TRBV19|NA
CASIDGQGGREAFF
TGTGCCAGTATCGACGGACAGGGGGGTCGCGAAGCTTTCTTT
>TRBJ1-1|NA|TRBV6-6|few
CASSYSGGNTEAFF
TGTGCCAGCAGTTACTCAGGGGGGAACACTGAAGCTTTCTTT
>TRBJ1-6|NA|TRBV12-2|few
CASRLTGGAYNSPLHF
TGTGCAAGTCGCTTAACGGGGGGCGCTTATAATTCACCCCTCCACTTT
>TRBJ2-1|TRBD1|TRBV11-3|NA
CASWDRDPNEQFF
TGTGCCAGTTGGGACAGGGACCCCAATGAGCAGTTCTTC
>TRBJ1-4|NA|TRBV9|NA
CASSATSGVPEKLFF
TGTGCCAGCAGCGCTACCTCAGGGGTACCTGAAAAACTGTTTTTT
>TRBJ2-5|TRBD2|TRBV5-4|NA
CASSLDGTSLLETQYF
TGTGCCAGCAGCTTGGACGGGACTAGCTTATTGGAGACCCAGTACTTC
>TRBJ2-1|NA|TRBV30|NA
CAWKEDEQFF
TGTGCCTGGAAGGAGGATGAGCAGTTCTTC
>TRBJ2-7|NA|TRBV6-5|NA
CASRSGTPPYEQYF
TGTGCCAGCAGATCCGGGACACCGCCCTACGAGCAGTACTTC
>TRBJ2-1|TRBD2|TRBV27|few
CASTTSGGHNEQFF
TGTGCCAGCACCACTAGCGGGGGACACAATGAGCAGTTCTTC